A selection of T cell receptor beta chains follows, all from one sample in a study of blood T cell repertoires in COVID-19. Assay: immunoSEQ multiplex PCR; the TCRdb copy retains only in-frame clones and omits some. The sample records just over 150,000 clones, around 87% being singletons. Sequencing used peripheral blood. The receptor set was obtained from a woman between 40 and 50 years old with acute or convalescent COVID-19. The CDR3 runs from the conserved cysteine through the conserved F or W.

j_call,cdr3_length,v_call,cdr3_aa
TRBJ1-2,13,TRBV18,CASSRDNMRGYTF
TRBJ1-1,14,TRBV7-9,CASSLFSGDTEAFF
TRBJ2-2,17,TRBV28,CASSLSKRFRGTGELFF
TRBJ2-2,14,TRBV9,CASSAGGNTGELFF
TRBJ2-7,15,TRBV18,CASSPWGQGGFEQYF
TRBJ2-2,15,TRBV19,CASRLLQGDTGELFF
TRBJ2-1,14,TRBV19,CASSIRTVYNEQFF
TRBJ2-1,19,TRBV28,CASSLILGTSGPTYNEQFF
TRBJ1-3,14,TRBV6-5,CASSYTQVGNTIYF
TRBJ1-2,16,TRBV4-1,CASSHLVRDRVYGYTF
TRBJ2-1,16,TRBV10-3,CAISSSTGGGHNEQFF
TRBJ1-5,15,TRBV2,CASEQGDYSNQPQHF
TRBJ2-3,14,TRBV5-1,CASSLDGRVDTQYF
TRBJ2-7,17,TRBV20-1,CSASWTGGGSASYEQYF
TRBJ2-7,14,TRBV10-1,CASSESFGAYEQYF
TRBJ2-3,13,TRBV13,CASSWADKDTQYF
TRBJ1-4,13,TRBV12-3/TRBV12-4,CASSARGEEKLFF
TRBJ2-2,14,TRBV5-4,CASERESNTGELFF
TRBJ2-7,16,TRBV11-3,CASSLVGGGLPYEQYF
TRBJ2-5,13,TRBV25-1,CASRGPGRETQYF
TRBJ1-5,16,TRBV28,CASSARPGGGNQPQHF
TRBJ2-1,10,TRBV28,CAISGVEQFF
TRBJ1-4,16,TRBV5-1,CASSRQGASTNEKLFF
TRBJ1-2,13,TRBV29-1,CSVEGRRNYGYTF
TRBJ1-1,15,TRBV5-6,CASSFVDRGHTEAFF
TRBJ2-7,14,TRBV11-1,CASSYGDRLYEQYF
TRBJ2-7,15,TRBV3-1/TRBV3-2,CASSAGTSGVIKQYF
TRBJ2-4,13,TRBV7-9,CASSLRTENIQYF